This entry describes one T cell receptor (beta chain). Its antigen is as yet unknown. Template switching introduced a universal primer site, and the cDNA bore unique molecular identifiers. TCRdb reanalysed the 5' RACE reads using MiXCR and keeps one entry per CDR3 protein. The sample has 350,000 to 500,000 distinct CDR3 sequences, around 18% seen once. This specimen comes from a study of identical twins. The study's findings and limits: Beta clonotypes that were abundant in cord blood contained fewer insertions, a pattern absent from memory repertoires. For out-of-frame alpha sequences shared by twins, low generation probability was in excess.

The TCR sequence derives from a man in his fifties or sixties in good health. Material for sequencing was naive T cells sorted from blood.

As DNA, the CDR3 is TGTGCCAGTAGTGGGGAGATTAATGAAAAACTGTTTTTT. It specifies CASSGEINEKLFF. The chain has TRBV19 and TRBJ1-4; D remains unclear. The ends were cut back, 5 bases at V and 4 bases at J, with 8 bases in the middle. The CDR3 has 13 residues. The V gene's germline CDR1 is LNHDA and CDR2 SQIVND (reference sequence).